These 25 T cell receptor beta chains were all obtained from the same sample, sequenced in a study of response to subunit inactivated influenza vaccine. TCRdb passed the RT-PCR reads through MiXCR, listing each CDR3 protein once. The sample has about 570,000 distinct CDR3 sequences; approximately 11% are singletons. Another study also made use of these data, one on T cells expressing NK-cell markers. Per that study: 5'RACE template switching with UMIs generated TCR beta cDNA.

Sample: PBMCs from blood, taken on the day of vaccination. The source is a man aged 50 or older who received an inactivated influenza vaccine.

The CDR3 reads CAISDWGGYGYTF. CDR3 coding DNA: TGTGCCATCAGTGATTGGGGAGGCTATGGCTACACCTTC. The chain carries TRBV10-3 and TRBJ1-2; D remains ambiguous. The germline V and J ends were trimmed by 3 bases and 4 bases, with 9 bases remaining between them. The CDR3 sequence is 13 residues long. Germline CDR1 is ENHRY and CDR2 is SYGVKD.

The table lists this clonotype with a few counts. V is TRBV12-3 or TRBV12-4 and J is TRBJ1-1; tentative D call: TRBD1 (5 bases). Between the trimmed V and J ends, which lost 2 bases and 1 base, there was a span of 14 bases. This CDR3 is 16 amino acids long. CDR3 nucleotide sequence: TGTGCCAGCAGTTTAAGGGGCCTGGTGGGGAACACTGAAGCTTTCTTT. Translating gives CASSLRGLVGNTEAFF.

A few counts support this clonotype. J is TRBJ1-6 and V is TRBV25-1, with 9 bases lining up with TRBD1. The CDR3 runs to 14 residues. Unmatched junction bases numbered 6, after V lost 5 bases and J lost 10 bases. Germline values: CDR1 MGHDK, CDR2 SYGVNS. Here the CDR3 DNA reads TGTGCCAGCAGTAAGAGACAGGGGGGATCACCCCTCCACTTT. Amino acids: CASSKRQGGSPLHF.

This clonotype was counted ten times or more. The genes are TRBV15 and TRBJ2-3; TRBD2 might be the D (5 bases). Per germline, CDR1 LNHNV and CDR2 YYDKDF (reference sequence). V dropped 0 bases and J dropped 0 bases, with 19 bases sitting between them. The CDR3 is 19 amino acids. The CDR3 bases are TGTGCCACCAGCAGAGATCGGTTCGGAGGCTTTCCTAGCACAGATACGCAGTATTTT. This codes for CATSRDRFGGFPSTDTQYF. The full variable domain, rest sourced from reference TRBV15 and TRBJ2-3, is DAMVIQNPRYQVTQFGKPVTLSCSQTLNHNVMYWYQQKSSQAPKLLFHYYDKDFNNEADTPDNFQSRRPNTSFCFLDIRSPGLGDTAMYLCATSRDRFGGFPSTDTQYFGPGTRLTVL.

This clonotype has just a few counts. The V gene is TRBV12-3 or TRBV12-4, the J gene TRBJ2-7, with D possibly matching TRBD1 (5 bases). This CDR3 is 13 amino acids long. V dropped 7 bases and J dropped 2 bases, with 12 bases sitting between them. In DNA, the CDR3 is TGTGCCAGCACCAACGGACATACCTACGAGCAGTACTTC. Translated, it gives CASTNGHTYEQYF.

This clonotype has just a few counts. This chain uses TRBV3-1 with TRBJ2-3; 7 bases align to TRBD2. The CDR3 consists of 15 residues. Unmatched junction bases numbered 6, after V lost 4 bases and J lost 2 bases. Per the germline V gene, CDR1 is LGHDT and CDR2 is YNNKEL (reference sequence). CDR3 sequence: CASSPSGGYTDTQYF. The CDR3 coding sequence is TGTGCCAGCAGCCCCTCGGGGGGATACACAGATACGCAGTATTTT.

V and J are TRBV6-5 and TRBJ2-2; tentatively, D is TRBD1 (5 bases). Germline values: CDR1 MNHEY, CDR2 SVGAGI. This CDR3 is built from 16 residues. The V and J ends lost 1 base and 1 base respectively, with 10 bases between them. CDR3 nucleotide sequence: TGTGCCAGCAGTTACTTCAGGGATCTGAACACCGGGGAGCTGTTTTTT. Its translation is CASSYFRDLNTGELFF.

The rearrangement joins TRBV7-2 to TRBJ2-2, with 7 bases lining up with TRBD1. The V and J ends lost 2 bases and 4 bases, in that order; junction bases with no gene match: 7. This CDR3 spans 16 amino acids. Germline CDR1 and CDR2: SGHTA and FQGNSA. CDR3 DNA: TGTGCCAGCAGCTTATTATTCGCAGGGGGCACCGGGGAGCTGTTTTTT. It is translated as CASSLLFAGGTGELFF.

The CDR3 DNA sequence: TGTGCCAGCAGCCAAGCCCTAGCGGGAGGAGGATACGAGCAGTACTTC. This encodes CASSQALAGGGYEQYF. The rearrangement links TRBV14 to TRBJ2-7; 11 bases match TRBD2. The CDR3 totals 16 residues. V was clipped by 1 base and J by 4 bases; unmatched bases: 6. Germline V CDR1 and CDR2: SGHDN, FVKESK.

About this clonotype: One end of the junction fails to match germline, which may point to a read error. This chain uses TRBV3-1 with TRBJ2-2; possible D gene TRBD2, 5 bases. Germline V lookup: CDR1 LGHDT, CDR2 YNNKEL (reference sequence). The CDR3 has 14 residues. CDR3 region: CASSQGVSTGERFF. DNA for the CDR3: TGTGCCAGCAGCCAAGGCGTCAGCACCGGGGAGCGGTTTTTT.

Many counts were recorded for this clonotype. At one end, the junction sequence differs from germline, possibly due to a read error. The chain couples TRBV4-3 to TRBJ2-7, with TRBD1 matching 7 bases. Germline V gene data show CDR1 as LGHNA and CDR2 as YSLEER. This CDR3 is 13 amino acids long. Here the CDR3 reads CASSRDRAYEQYF. CDR3 nucleotides: TGTGCCAGCAGTCGTGACAGGGCTTACGAGCAGTACTTC.

The chain has TRBV12-3 or TRBV12-4 and TRBJ2-1, with D hard to call. This CDR3 spans 16 amino acids. V was pared by 6 bases and J by 3 bases, with 18 bases between. CDR3 protein: CASSLSGRILYNEQFF. Here the CDR3 DNA reads TGTGCCAGCAGCCTTTCCGGGCGGATCCTCTACAATGAGCAGTTCTTC.

This chain connects TRBV2 to TRBJ2-3; the D is unclear. V lost 0 bases to trimming and J lost 3 bases, with 13 bases between them. The CDR3 has 16 amino acids. CDR1 and CDR2 (germline): SNHLY, FYNNEI. The CDR3 spells CASSEALRFSTDTQYF. CDR3 nucleotide sequence: TGTGCCAGCAGTGAAGCGCTAAGGTTTTCGACAGATACGCAGTATTTT. Using reference TRBV2 and TRBJ2-3 for the parts outside the CDR3, the full variable domain is EPEVTQTPSHQVTQMGQEVILRCVPISNHLYFYWYRQILGQKVEFLVSFYNNEISEKSEIFDDQFSVERPDGSNFTLKIRSTKLEDSAMYFCASSEALRFSTDTQYFGPGTRLTVL.

As regards this clonotype: The conserved closing phenylalanine or tryptophan is absent in this CDR3, likely reflecting a read error. The chain is built from TRBV12-3 or TRBV12-4 and TRBJ2-1; weak D call: TRBD1 (5 bases). The CDR3 has 13 amino acids. V shed 3 bases and J shed 4 bases, with 7 bases lying between them. This chain's CDR3 is CASSFAGYNEQFL. DNA of the CDR3: TGTGCCAGCAGTTTTGCAGGGTACAATGAGCAGTTCCTC.

The CDR3 DNA sequence: TGTGCCAGTAGCCGCAGTCCACCGGGACTAGCCCTCCCTATCTCCTACAATGAGCAGTTCTTC. Its translation: CASSRSPPGLALPISYNEQFF. This chain joins TRBV19 and TRBJ2-1; TRBD2 matches 9 bases. V gave up 6 bases and J gave up 0 bases; unmatched junction bases: 21. The CDR3 contains 21 residues. Germline V lookup: CDR1 LNHDA, CDR2 SQIVND (reference sequence).

This chain joins TRBV9 and TRBJ2-1, with no clear D. The germline V and J ends were trimmed by 0 bases and 4 bases, with 11 bases remaining between them. The germline gives CDR1 SGDLS, CDR2 YYNGEE. This CDR3 spans 15 amino acids. The CDR3 region has the DNA TGTGCCAGCAGCGTAGGTGGCTTGGGGTACAATGAGCAGTTCTTC. Translation: CASSVGGLGYNEQFF. The full variable domain, with the rest looked up from reference TRBV9 and TRBJ2-1, is DSGVTQTPKHLITATGQRVTLRCSPRSGDLSVYWYQQSLDQGLQFLIQYYNGEERAKGNILERFSAQQFPDLHSELNLSSLELGDSALYFCASSVGGLGYNEQFFGPGTRLTVL.

This clonotype was found a few times. This chain uses TRBV11-2 with TRBJ2-1; the match to TRBD2 covers 10 bases. There are 15 residues in the CDR3. V was pared by 4 bases and J by 8 bases, with 8 bases of the junction left unmatched. The germline CDR1 and CDR2 sequences are SGHAT and FQNNGV. Here the CDR3 reads CASSSSGRGFYEQFF. The CDR3 nucleotides are TGTGCCAGCAGCTCTAGCGGGAGAGGGTTCTATGAGCAGTTCTTC.

The J gene is TRBJ2-2, the V gene TRBV2, with D maybe TRBD1 (6 bases). Per germline, CDR1 SNHLY and CDR2 FYNNEI. The V and J ends lost 7 bases and 6 bases respectively, with 15 bases between them. The CDR3 has 14 amino acids. This CDR3 is CASTFRDNSGELFF. CDR3 sequence (DNA): TGTGCCAGCACTTTCAGGGACAACTCCGGGGAGCTGTTTTTT.

In its sample, this clonotype was seen a few times. V and J are TRBV5-1 and TRBJ2-3; D may be TRBD2 (5 bases). Between the trimmed V and J ends, which lost 4 bases and 3 bases, there was a span of 18 bases. The CDR3 spans 16 residues. Germline V gene sequence: CDR1 SGHRS, CDR2 YFSETQ. Here the CDR3 DNA reads TGCGCCAGCAGCCCCGGGATAACTGCTCTAACAGATACGCAGTATTTT. It specifies CASSPGITALTDTQYF.

This clonotype was recorded a few times. The V and J genes are TRBV2 and TRBJ2-5; TRBD2 aligns across 14 bases. CDR1 and CDR2 (germline): SNHLY, FYNNEI. V shed 5 bases, J shed 0 bases, and the junction held 8 bases outside the gene matches. The CDR3 loop spans 18 amino acids. CDR3 loop: CASSPGLAGAEYQETQYF. CDR3 nucleotide sequence: TGTGCCAGCAGTCCGGGACTAGCGGGGGCCGAGTACCAAGAGACCCAGTACTTC.

The chain carries TRBV10-3 and TRBJ2-3, with a possible D match to TRBD2 (6 bases). Germline assignment: CDR1 ENHRY and CDR2 SYGVKD. The germline V and J ends were trimmed by 0 bases and 0 bases, with 13 bases remaining between them. The CDR3 totals 17 residues. CDR3 DNA: TGTGCCATCAGTGAGTCGAAGGGAGGTTCTAGCACAGATACGCAGTATTTT. As protein: CAISESKGGSSTDTQYF.

The chain links TRBV3-1 to TRBJ1-1, with TRBD1 identical over 11 bases. CDR1 and CDR2 from the germline V gene are LGHDT and YNNKEL (reference sequence). The CDR3 length is 15 residues. V shed 2 bases, J shed 10 bases, and the junction held 9 bases outside the gene matches. This CDR3 is CASSQPGTGGRRAFF. DNA for the CDR3: TGTGCCAGCAGCCAACCCGGGACAGGGGGAAGGAGAGCTTTCTTT.

The V gene is TRBV21-1, the J gene TRBJ2-7; the table's D call TRBD2 went unverified against the DNA. The J call may not be correct, given that the DNA end is closer to TRBJ2-1. TRBV21-1 is flagged as a pseudogene. CDR3 size: 14 residues. The CDR3 DNA is TGTGCCAGCAGCAGGAGGCCGAACCCCTACGAGCAGTTCTTC. Translation: CASSRRPNPYEQFF.

In its sample, this clonotype was seen a few times. The chain is built from TRBV7-9 and TRBJ2-7; 13 bases fit TRBD2. V dropped 8 bases and J dropped 0; count of bases not matched to a gene: 1. Germline CDR1 SEHNR, CDR2 FQNEAQ (reference sequence). CDR3 length: 14 residues. CDR3 amino acids: CASRTSGSSYEQYF. CDR3 DNA sequence: TGTGCCAGCCGGACTAGCGGGAGCTCCTACGAGCAGTACTTC.

The rearrangement uses TRBV28 and TRBJ1-1; TRBD1 might be the D (5 bases). CDR3 length equals 14 residues. CDR1 and CDR2 from the germline V gene are MDHEN and SYDVKM. Trimming pared 1 base from V and 13 bases from J, leaving 19 bases between. The DNA of the CDR3 is TGTGCCAGCAGTTTATCGGGGCAGGGTGGGAGAGGTTTCTTT. Its protein product is CASSLSGQGGRGFF.